This T cell receptor beta chain appears in the sequencing data of a study of T cells in Graves' hyperthyroidism and ophthalmopathy. Study-level information: Blood was drawn when the patient was first diagnosed and still untreated.

V dropped 4 bases and J dropped 8 bases, with 11 bases sitting between them. Germline V lookup: CDR1 MNHGY, CDR2 SVAAGI. The CDR3 length is 12 residues. RNA transcripts served as the template for amplifying TCR beta CDR3 regions. The HTBI set primed first-round TCR CDR3 RT-PCR. TCRdb reanalysed the multiplex PCR reads using MiXCR and keeps one entry per CDR3 protein. Altogether around 450,000 distinct CDR3 sequences are present, 15% to 19% being singletons, with the ten largest covering 14%. Among the patients, aged 18 to 65, hyperthyroidism was newly diagnosed and had lasted under 2 months. Diagnostic decisions used clinical symptoms, serum thyroxine and TRAb, thyroid ultrasound and orbital computed tomography. Source material for PBMCs was more than 7.5 ml fresh peripheral blood.

The sample consisted of blood. The sequence was obtained from a woman between 18 and 29 years old with Graves' hyperthyroidism. The V gene is TRBV6-9, the J gene TRBJ1-2; a possible D gene is TRBD1 (5 bases). The CDR3 here is CASSLAGEGYTF. The CDR3 DNA follows: TGTGCCAGCAGTTTAGCGGGGGAAGGCTACACCTTC.